A selection of T cell receptor beta chains follows, all from one sample in a study of response to subunit inactivated influenza vaccine. TCRdb re-derived calls from the RT-PCR reads in MiXCR, one entry per CDR3 protein. Among hundreds of thousands of distinct CDR3 sequences, 9.5% to 15% were seen once, and the ten largest hold about 7.8%. Sequenced here: non-naive T cells sorted from PBMCs, sampled approximately 15 days before vaccination. Source of these receptors: a man over 45 who received an inactivated influenza vaccine. Each CDR3 is given with its conserved first and last residue. The D gene is left open where the match is weak. The size of a clone is reported for some rows only, either as once, few or many, or as a class for expanded clones.

D	size	V	J	DNA	CDR3
-	-	TRBV28	TRBJ1-4	TGTGCCAGCAGTTTAAAGGGATCGGCAACTAATGAAAAACTGTTTTTT	CASSLKGSATNEKLFF
TRBD1	few	TRBV5-5	TRBJ2-2	TGTGCCAGCAGTCGGGACAGGGTGGTTAACACCGGGGAGCTGTTTTTT	CASSRDRVVNTGELFF
-	-	TRBV28	TRBJ1-2	TGTGCCAGCAGTTCTCGGACAAGGGGGTCCGTGTTTAACTATGGCTACACCTTC	CASSSRTRGSVFNYGYTF
-	few	TRBV5-1	TRBJ1-2	TGCGCCAGCAGCTTAGGGACAAGCTATGGCTACACCTTC	CASSLGTSYGYTF
-	many	TRBV29-1	TRBJ1-4	TGCAGCGTAGCAAGCAGAACTAATGAAAAACTGTTTTTT	CSVASRTNEKLFF
TRBD1	-	TRBV6-1	TRBJ2-2	TGTGCCAGCAGTCCACGACAGGGGGCCTCCACCCTGAACACCGGGGAGCTGTTTTTT	CASSPRQGASTLNTGELFF
-	-	TRBV24-1	TRBJ2-1	TGTGCCACCAGTGACAGGGGAGACTATGAGCAGTTCTTC	CATSDRGDYEQFF
TRBD1	-	TRBV20-1	TRBJ1-4	TGCAGTGCTAGGAAGGGGACAGCCCTAAATGAAAAACTGTTTTTT	CSARKGTALNEKLFF
-	few	TRBV7-9	TRBJ1-5	TGTGCCAGCAGCTTAGCAAGCTTCGGTCAGCCCCAGCATTTT	CASSLASFGQPQHF
-	few	TRBV5-1	TRBJ1-4	TGCGCCAGCTCCACTGGGGGCGCCCGGGGTGAAAAACTGTTTTTT	CASSTGGARGEKLFF
-	many	TRBV12-3/TRBV12-4	TRBJ2-7	TGTGCCAGCAGTCCCGGGACAAACTACGAGCAGTACTTC	CASSPGTNYEQYF
-	-	TRBV3-1	TRBJ2-5	TGTGCCAGCAGCCCCCGCCAGGGAAGGGCAGAGACCCAGTACTTC	CASSPRQGRAETQYF
-	-	TRBV28	TRBJ2-2	TGTGCCAGCAGTTATATAAGCGGTTCGAACACCGGGGAGCTGTTTTTT	CASSYISGSNTGELFF
-	-	TRBV5-6	TRBJ2-5	TGTGCCAGCAGCTTAGAAGCGGGTAGTGGGACCCAGTACTTC	CASSLEAGSGTQYF
TRBD2	-	TRBV3-1	TRBJ2-3	TGTGCCAGCAGCCAAACTAGCGGGAGGCCAGATACGCAGTATTTT	CASSQTSGRPDTQYF
-	medium-sized	TRBV12-3/TRBV12-4	TRBJ1-1	TGTGCCAGCAGTTTCAATCTCGGGGGGCCGGTGGGCACTGAAGCTTTCTTT	CASSFNLGGPVGTEAFF
-	-	TRBV18	TRBJ2-3	TGTGCCAGCTCACCCAGGGCGGGAATTTCTGATACGCAGTATTTT	CASSPRAGISDTQYF
TRBD2	many	TRBV4-3	TRBJ2-3	TGCGCCAGCAGCAAAGTTAGCGGGACCACAGATACGCAGTATTTT	CASSKVSGTTDTQYF
-	-	TRBV28	TRBJ2-3	TGTGCCAGCAGTTTGTCCAGTGGCTCTCTTACGCAGTATTTT	CASSLSSGSLTQYF
TRBD2	-	TRBV9	TRBJ2-5	TGTGCCAGCAGCGCGTATGGGGGGGGACGGCAAGAGACCCAGTACTTC	CASSAYGGGRQETQYF
TRBD2	many	TRBV12-3/TRBV12-4	TRBJ2-3	TGTGCCAGCACTCAAGCGGGGGGGCGTTCGACGCAGTATTTT	CASTQAGGRSTQYF
-	many	TRBV5-1	TRBJ2-7	TGCGCCAGCAGCTTATGGACGGGTACCTACGAGCAGTACTTC	CASSLWTGTYEQYF